This T cell receptor beta chain was identified in a study of blood T cell repertoires in COVID-19. Study context: Specimens from acute and convalescent COVID-19 originated in the United States, Italy and Spain. PBMCs, B-cell-depleted T cells, or T cells were the source of the cDNA or gDNA that made up the material.

Trimming removed 1 base from V and 5 bases from J, with 9 bases in between. CDR3 length: 15 amino acids. Germline V gene data show CDR1 as MNHEY and CDR2 as SMNVEV (reference sequence). In the original analysis: Amplification from reference gene primers served as the basis for estimated nucleated cell counts. This table comes from immunoSEQ multiplex PCR, and its TCRdb copy is limited to in-frame clones, with some not included. V, J and clone size were drawn from that table, and D and trimming were deduced from the DNA. The table records about 88,000 clones, roughly nine tenths of them present only once.

The source of this sequence is a human donor with active COVID-19. The donor label of this sample is uncertain. The V and J genes are TRBV27 and TRBJ1-6; D might be TRBD1 (6 bases). Material: peripheral blood. The CDR3 bases are TGTGCCAGCAGTTTATTACAGGGAAATAATTCACCCCTCCACTTT. Protein product: CASSLLQGNNSPLHF.